A single T cell receptor beta chain is shown here with its context. The antigen is undetermined. The data derive from a study of OX40 agonist ivuxolimab in advanced cancers. Study details: While on treatment, patients had intravenous ivuxolimab at 0.01 to 10 mg/kg every 2 weeks. General study findings and limits: In the 0.1 to 3.0 mg/kg range, CD4+ and CD8+ blood T cells had expanded clonally by week 6.

Germline CDR1 SGHTS, CDR2 YDEGEE. Trimming left V 3 bases short and J 4 bases short, with 10 bases between. The CDR3 length is 14 residues. Sequencing was performed with immunoSEQ multiplex PCR; in TCRdb, only in-frame clones are kept and a portion is missing. The sample comprises some 100,000 clones, approximately 81% of which are singletons, and around 1.1% rests with the top ten. This TCR was recovered from an adult with an advanced solid tumor such as melanoma, head and neck, liver or kidney cancer. Sequencing was performed on CD4+ or CD8+ T cells sorted from blood, taken in a trial of the OX40 agonist ivuxolimab. The rearrangement uses TRBV5-8 and TRBJ1-4; TRBD1 is a possible D gene (6 bases). The CDR3 DNA follows: TGTGCCAGCAGCTGGACAGATTATAATGAAAAACTGTTTTTT. It encodes CASSWTDYNEKLFF.